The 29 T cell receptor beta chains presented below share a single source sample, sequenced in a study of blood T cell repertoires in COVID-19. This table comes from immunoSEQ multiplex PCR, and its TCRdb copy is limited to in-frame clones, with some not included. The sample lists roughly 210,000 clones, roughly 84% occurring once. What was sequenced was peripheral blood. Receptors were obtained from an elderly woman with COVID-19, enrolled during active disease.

The CDR3 region has the DNA TGTGCCAGCAGCTTGAAGGGCCGGGGACACTTAGGGTTTTACTCCTACGAGCAGTACGTC. Its protein is CASSLKGRGHLGFYSYEQYV. The chain joins TRBV5-4 to TRBJ2-7; the D gene is possibly TRBD1 (6 bases). Trimming removed 1 base at V and 0 bases at J, with 26 bases between. The CDR3 totals 20 residues. Germline V gene sequence: CDR1 SGHNT, CDR2 YYREEE (reference sequence).

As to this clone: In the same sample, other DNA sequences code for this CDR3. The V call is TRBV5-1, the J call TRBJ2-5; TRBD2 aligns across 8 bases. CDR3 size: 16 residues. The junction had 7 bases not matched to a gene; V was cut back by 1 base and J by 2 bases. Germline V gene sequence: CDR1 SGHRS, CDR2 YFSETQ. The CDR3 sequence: CASSLSVAGGQETQYF. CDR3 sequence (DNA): TGCGCCAGCAGCTTGAGTGTGGCGGGGGGACAAGAGACCCAGTACTTC. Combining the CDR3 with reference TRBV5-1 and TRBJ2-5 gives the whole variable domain KAGVTQTPRYLIKTRGQQVTLSCSPISGHRSVSWYQQTPGQGLQFLFEYFSETQRNKGNFPGRFSGRQFSNSRSEMNVSTLELGDSALYLCASSLSVAGGQETQYFGPGTRLLVL.

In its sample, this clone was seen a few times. As DNA, the CDR3 is TGTGCCAGTAGCACGGGGACAGGGGTTTATGGCTACACCTTC. Translated, it gives CASSTGTGVYGYTF. The chain uses TRBV19 and TRBJ1-2; 10 bases are shared with TRBD1. The CDR3 extends over 14 amino acids. The V gene's germline CDR1 is LNHDA and CDR2 SQIVND (reference sequence). J gave up 5 bases and V 6 bases, and 6 bases lay outside the gene matches.

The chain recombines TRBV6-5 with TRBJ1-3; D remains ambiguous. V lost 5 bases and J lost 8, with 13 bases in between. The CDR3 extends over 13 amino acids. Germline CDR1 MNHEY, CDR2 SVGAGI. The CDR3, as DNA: TGTGCCAGCAGTACCCATACCGGGGACACCATATATTTT. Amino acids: CASSTHTGDTIYF.

CDR3: CASSDRQDWPTDTQYF. The CDR3 nucleotides are TGTGCCAGCAGTGATCGACAGGACTGGCCCACAGATACGCAGTATTTT. This sequence joins TRBV6-2 or TRBV6-3 and TRBJ2-3, with a weak D call TRBD1 (6 bases). Trimming pared 5 bases from V and 2 bases from J, leaving 17 bases between. The CDR3 contains 16 residues. Germline CDR1 and CDR2: MNHEY and SVGEGT.

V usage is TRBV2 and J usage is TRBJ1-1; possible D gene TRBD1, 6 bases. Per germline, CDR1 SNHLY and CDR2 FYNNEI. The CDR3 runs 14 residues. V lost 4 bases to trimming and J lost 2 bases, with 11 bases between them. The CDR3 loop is CASSVDRSNTEAFF. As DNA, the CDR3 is TGTGCCAGCAGTGTTGACAGGTCAAACACTGAAGCTTTCTTT. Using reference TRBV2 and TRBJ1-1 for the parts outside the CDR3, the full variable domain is EPEVTQTPSHQVTQMGQEVILRCVPISNHLYFYWYRQILGQKVEFLVSFYNNEISEKSEIFDDQFSVERPDGSNFTLKIRSTKLEDSAMYFCASSVDRSNTEAFFGQGTRLTVV.

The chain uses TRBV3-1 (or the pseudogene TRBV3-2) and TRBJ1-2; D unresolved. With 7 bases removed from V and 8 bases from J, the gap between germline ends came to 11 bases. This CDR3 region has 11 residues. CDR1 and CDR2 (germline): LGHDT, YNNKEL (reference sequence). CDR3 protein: CASTLSQGYTF. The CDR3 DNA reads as TGTGCCAGCACCTTATCTCAGGGCTACACCTTC.

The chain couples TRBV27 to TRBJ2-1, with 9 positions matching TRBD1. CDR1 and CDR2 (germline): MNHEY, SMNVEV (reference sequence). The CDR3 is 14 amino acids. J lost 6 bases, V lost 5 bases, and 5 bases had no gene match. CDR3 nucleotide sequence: TGTGCCAGCAGTCGTCCGGACAGGGGCAATGAGCAGTTCTTC. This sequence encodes CASSRPDRGNEQFF.

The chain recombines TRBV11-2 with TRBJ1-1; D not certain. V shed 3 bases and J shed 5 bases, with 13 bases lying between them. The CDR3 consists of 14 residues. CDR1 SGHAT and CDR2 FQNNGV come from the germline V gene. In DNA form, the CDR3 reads TGTGCCAGCAGCTTCCAGAGGTCGGGGACTGAAGCTTTCTTT. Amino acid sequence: CASSFQRSGTEAFF.

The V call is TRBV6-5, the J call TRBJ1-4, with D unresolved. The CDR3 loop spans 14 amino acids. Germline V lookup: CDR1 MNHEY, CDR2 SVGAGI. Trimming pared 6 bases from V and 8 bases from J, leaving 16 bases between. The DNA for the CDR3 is TGTGCCAGCAGCCGTGGACTAAGAGAGGAAAAACTGTTTTTT. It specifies CASSRGLREEKLFF.

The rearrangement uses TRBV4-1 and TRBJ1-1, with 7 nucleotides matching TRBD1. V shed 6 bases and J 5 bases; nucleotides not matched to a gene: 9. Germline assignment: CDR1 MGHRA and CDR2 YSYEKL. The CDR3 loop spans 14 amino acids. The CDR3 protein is CASSYRQGSTEAFF. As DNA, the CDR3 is TGCGCCAGCAGTTACCGACAGGGTAGTACTGAAGCTTTCTTT.

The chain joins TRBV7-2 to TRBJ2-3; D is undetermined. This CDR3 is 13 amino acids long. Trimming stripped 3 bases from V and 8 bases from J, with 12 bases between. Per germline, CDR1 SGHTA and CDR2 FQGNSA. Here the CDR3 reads CASSFPDRGTQYF. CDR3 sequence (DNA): TGTGCCAGCAGCTTCCCAGATAGAGGTACGCAGTATTTT.

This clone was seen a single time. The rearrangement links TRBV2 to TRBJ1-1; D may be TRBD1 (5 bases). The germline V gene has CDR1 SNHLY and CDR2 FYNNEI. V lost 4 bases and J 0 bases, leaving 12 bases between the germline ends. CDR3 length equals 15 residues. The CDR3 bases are TGTGCCAGCAGTGCCCCGGCAGGGATGAACACTGAAGCTTTCTTT. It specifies CASSAPAGMNTEAFF.

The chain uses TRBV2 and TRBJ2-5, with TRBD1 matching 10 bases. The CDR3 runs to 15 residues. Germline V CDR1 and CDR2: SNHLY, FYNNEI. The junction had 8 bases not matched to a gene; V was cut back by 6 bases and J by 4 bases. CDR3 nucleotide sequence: TGTGCCAGCAGGGACGACAGGGGGCTGGGAGAGACCCAGTACTTC. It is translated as CASRDDRGLGETQYF.

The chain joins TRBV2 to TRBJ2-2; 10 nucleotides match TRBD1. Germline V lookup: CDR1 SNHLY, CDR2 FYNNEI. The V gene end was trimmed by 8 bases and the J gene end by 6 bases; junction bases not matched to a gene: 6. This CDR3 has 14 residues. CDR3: CASRGTGVSGELFF. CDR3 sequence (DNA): TGTGCCAGCCGCGGGACAGGGGTATCCGGGGAGCTGTTTTTT.

CDR3 sequence (DNA): TGTGCCAGCAGCTTTCCGGGACAGCCCTATGGCTACACCTTC. Its translation: CASSFPGQPYGYTF. The V and J genes are TRBV5-5 and TRBJ1-2, with TRBD1 matching 7 bases. This CDR3 region has 14 residues. Germline CDR1 reads SGHKS; CDR2 reads YYEKEE (reference sequence). V lost 2 bases, J lost 4 bases, and 5 bases stayed unmatched.

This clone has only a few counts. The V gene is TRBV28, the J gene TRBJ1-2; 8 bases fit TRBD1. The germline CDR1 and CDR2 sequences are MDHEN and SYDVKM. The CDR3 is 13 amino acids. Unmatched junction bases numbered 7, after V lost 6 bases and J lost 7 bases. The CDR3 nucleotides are TGTGCCAGCAGGCCTCAGGGGGCAGGTGGCTACACCTTC. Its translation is CASRPQGAGGYTF.

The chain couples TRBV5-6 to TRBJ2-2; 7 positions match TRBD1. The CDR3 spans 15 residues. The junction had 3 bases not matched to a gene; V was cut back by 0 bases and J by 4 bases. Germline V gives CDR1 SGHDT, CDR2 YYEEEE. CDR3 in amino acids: CASSLEGATTGELFF. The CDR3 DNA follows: TGTGCCAGCAGCTTGGAGGGGGCAACCACCGGGGAGCTGTTTTTT.

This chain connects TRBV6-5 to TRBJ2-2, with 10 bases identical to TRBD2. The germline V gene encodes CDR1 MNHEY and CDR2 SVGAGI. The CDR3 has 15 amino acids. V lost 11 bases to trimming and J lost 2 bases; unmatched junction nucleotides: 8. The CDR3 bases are TGTGCCGGTGAAACTAGCGGGGCTAACACCGGGGAGCTGTTTTTT. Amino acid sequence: CAGETSGANTGELFF.

The CDR3: CASSPRGGQVGEKLFF. DNA for the CDR3: TGTGCCAGCAGCCCCAGAGGGGGACAGGTCGGTGAAAAACTGTTTTTT. The chain has TRBV9 and TRBJ1-4; 8 nucleotides agree with TRBD1. This CDR3 is built from 16 residues. The germline gives CDR1 SGDLS, CDR2 YYNGEE. Germline trimming cut 4 bases from V and 7 bases from J; bases unmatched to any gene: 12.

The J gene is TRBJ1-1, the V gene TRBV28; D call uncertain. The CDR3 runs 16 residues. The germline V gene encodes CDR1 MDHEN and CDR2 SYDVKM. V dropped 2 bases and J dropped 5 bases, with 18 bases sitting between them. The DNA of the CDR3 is TGTGCCAGCAGTTTAACCCCCGGGTCGGGGAGGACTGAAGCTTTCTTT. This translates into CASSLTPGSGRTEAFF.

Here the CDR3 reads CASSPENAPATQYF. The CDR3 DNA sequence: TGTGCCAGCTCACCAGAGAACGCTCCCGCGACCCAGTACTTC. V gene TRBV18 combines with J gene TRBJ2-5, with D uncertain. Germline V gene sequence: CDR1 KGHSH, CDR2 LQKENI. V was pared by 2 bases and J by 7 bases, with 14 bases between. CDR3 length equals 14 residues.

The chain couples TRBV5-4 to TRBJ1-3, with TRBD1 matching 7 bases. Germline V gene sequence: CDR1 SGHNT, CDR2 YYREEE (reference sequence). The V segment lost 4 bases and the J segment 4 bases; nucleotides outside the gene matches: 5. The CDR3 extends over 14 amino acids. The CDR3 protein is CASSNTGEGNTIYF. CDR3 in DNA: TGTGCCAGCAGCAACACAGGGGAAGGAAACACCATATATTTT. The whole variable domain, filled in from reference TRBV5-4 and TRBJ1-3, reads ETGVTQSPTHLIKTRGQQVTLRCSSQSGHNTVSWYQQALGQGPQFIFQYYREEENGRGNFPPRFSGLQFPNYSSELNVNALELDDSALYLCASSNTGEGNTIYFGEGSWLTVV.

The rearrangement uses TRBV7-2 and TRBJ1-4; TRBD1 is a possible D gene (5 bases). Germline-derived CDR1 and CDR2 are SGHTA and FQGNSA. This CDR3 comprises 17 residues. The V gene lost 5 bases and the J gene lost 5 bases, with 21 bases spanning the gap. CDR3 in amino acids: CASSPSVRRGGNEKLFF. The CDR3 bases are TGTGCCAGCAGCCCCTCCGTGAGGAGGGGCGGCAATGAAAAACTGTTTTTT.

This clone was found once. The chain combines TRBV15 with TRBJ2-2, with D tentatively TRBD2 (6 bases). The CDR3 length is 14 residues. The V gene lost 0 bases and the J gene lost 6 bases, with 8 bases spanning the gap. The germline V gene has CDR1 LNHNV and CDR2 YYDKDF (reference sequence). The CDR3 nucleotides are TGTGCCACCAGCAGAGATGGAGGGGCCGGGGAGCTGTTTTTT. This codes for CATSRDGGAGELFF.

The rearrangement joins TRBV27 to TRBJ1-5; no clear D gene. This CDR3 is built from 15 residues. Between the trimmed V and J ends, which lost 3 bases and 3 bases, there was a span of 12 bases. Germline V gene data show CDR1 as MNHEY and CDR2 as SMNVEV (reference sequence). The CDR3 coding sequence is TGTGCCAGCAGTTTCCGGGATCCCCCCAATCAGCCCCAGCATTTT. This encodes CASSFRDPPNQPQHF.

The DNA of the CDR3 is TGTGCCAGCAGTTCAGGGGTCTGGGAGCAGTACTTC. Translating gives CASSSGVWEQYF. V gene TRBV28 combines with J gene TRBJ2-7, with D possibly TRBD1 on 6 matching bases. CDR1 is MDHEN and CDR2 is SYDVKM in the germline V gene. The V and J ends lost 4 bases and 7 bases respectively, with 11 bases between them. The length of the CDR3 is 12 residues.

The CDR3 spells CASIGRAGRTDTQYF. CDR3 in DNA: TGTGCCAGTATCGGACGGGCAGGGCGGACAGATACGCAGTATTTT. The chain recombines TRBV19 with TRBJ2-3; weak D call: TRBD1 (5 bases). V lost 7 bases and J 3 bases, leaving 17 bases between the germline ends. The CDR3 consists of 15 residues. Germline loops: CDR1 LNHDA, CDR2 SQIVND (reference sequence).

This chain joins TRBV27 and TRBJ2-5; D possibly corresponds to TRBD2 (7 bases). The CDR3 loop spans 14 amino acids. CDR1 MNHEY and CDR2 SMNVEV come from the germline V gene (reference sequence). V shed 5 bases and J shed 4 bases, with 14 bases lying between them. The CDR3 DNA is TGTGCCAGCAGTCGCGGACTAGGGGGAGAGACCCAGTACTTC. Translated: CASSRGLGGETQYF.